One T cell receptor (beta chain) is described in this entry. Its antigen is not identified. The data stem from a study of identifying expanded T cells in peripheral blood. Germline assignment: CDR1 SGHNT and CDR2 YYREEE (reference sequence). Trimming cost V 4 bases and J 0 bases, with 13 bases left between them. CDR3 size: 16 residues. Collection occurred without any documented infections or immune events in donors. General study points: Across healthy donors, higher total template counts meant significantly greater approximately two-week count variance. Technical replicates showed about 1.1 changed clones; approximately 2 weeks about 16.4; four weeks 19.

The method was immunoSEQ multiplex PCR; TCRdb's version includes in-frame clones alone and lacks a portion of them. The sample lists about 100,000 clones, approximately 83% seen once, with over 5% in the top ten. Sequencing was done on a sample of blood. This receptor was taken from a person aged 18 to 70 in good health. This chain connects TRBV5-4 to TRBJ2-2; possible D gene TRBD1, 6 bases. The CDR3 loop is CASSLLQGPNTGELFF. The CDR3 coding sequence is TGTGCCAGCAGCCTGTTGCAGGGGCCGAACACCGGGGAGCTGTTTTTT.